This TCR beta chain was retrieved from a study of blood T cells in healthy people across ages. Across the whole study: The template switching approach captured approximately one barcoded beta molecule for every two T cells.

It was around 9 milliliters of peripheral blood that were drawn from each donor. The extraction recovered at least 5 micrograms of total RNA per sample. The CDR3 contains 14 residues. The trim removed 2 bases at V and 5 bases at J, leaving 5 bases unmatched. Looked up from germline, CDR1 is DFQATT and CDR2 is SNEGSKA (reference sequence). Then a second PCR, running roughly 7 to 12 cycles, was carried out with a sample-barcoded 5' primer and a J-beta primer mix. TCRdb redid the calling of the 5' RACE reads with MiXCR, one entry per CDR3 protein. The sample records over 600,000 distinct CDR3 sequences, around 20% being singletons.

The chain joins TRBV20-1 to TRBJ2-1, with 8 bases that match TRBD2. The receptor was isolated from a man between 65 and 80 years old in good health. Source material: blood. CDR3 sequence (DNA): TGCAGTGCTAGAAGCGGGAGTTTTAACAATGAGCAGTTCTTC. This codes for CSARSGSFNNEQFF.